The sequence of this TCR beta chain was determined in a study of shared clonotypes between healthy human individuals. About the research overall: Donor composition was a couple of women and three men, aged 18 to 49.

The CDR3 length is 15 residues. Trimming cost V 3 bases and J 0 bases, with 12 bases left between them. The germline V gene encodes CDR1 SGHRS and CDR2 YFSETQ. Profiled with immunoSEQ multiplex PCR; TCRdb holds only in-frame clones, not every one. The sample has some 2.3 million clones, roughly 93% seen once; the top ten hold approximately 0.4%. General study results and limits: Sequencing depth was a factor that was expected to affect clonotype sharing among donors.

All the donors were Caucasian adults who lived in Nashville, Tennessee. Partitioning of CD4+ cells yielded a CD45RA+ naive subset and a CD45RA-negative memory subset. Concerning this clone: Its matching antigen is unknown.

The sequence derives from a man younger than 30 in good health. Some clones in this sample may be carry-over from other donors' samples. Material: naive CD4+ T cells from PBMCs. Indicated subset: CD45RA+ positively selected. This sequence joins TRBV5-1 and TRBJ2-5, with no clear D. The CDR3 reads CASSSPLGHQETQYF. DNA for the CDR3: TGCGCCAGCAGCTCCCCGTTGGGCCACCAAGAGACCCAGTACTTC. The full variable domain, with the rest looked up from reference TRBV5-1 and TRBJ2-5, is KAGVTQTPRYLIKTRGQQVTLSCSPISGHRSVSWYQQTPGQGLQFLFEYFSETQRNKGNFPGRFSGRQFSNSRSEMNVSTLELGDSALYLCASSSPLGHQETQYFGPGTRLLVL.